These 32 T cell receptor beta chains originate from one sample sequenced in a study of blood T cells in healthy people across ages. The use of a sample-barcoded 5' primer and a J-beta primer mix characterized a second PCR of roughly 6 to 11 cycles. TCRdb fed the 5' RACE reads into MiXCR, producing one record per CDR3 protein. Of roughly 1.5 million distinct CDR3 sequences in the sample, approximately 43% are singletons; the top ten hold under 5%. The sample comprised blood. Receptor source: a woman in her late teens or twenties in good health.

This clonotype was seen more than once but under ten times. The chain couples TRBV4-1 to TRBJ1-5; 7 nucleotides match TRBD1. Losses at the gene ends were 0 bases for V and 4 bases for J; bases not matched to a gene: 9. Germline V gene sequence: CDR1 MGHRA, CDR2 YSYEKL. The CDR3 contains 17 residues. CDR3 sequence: CASSQDGARGMNQPQHF. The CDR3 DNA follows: TGCGCCAGCAGCCAAGATGGAGCCAGGGGGATGAATCAGCCCCAGCATTTT.

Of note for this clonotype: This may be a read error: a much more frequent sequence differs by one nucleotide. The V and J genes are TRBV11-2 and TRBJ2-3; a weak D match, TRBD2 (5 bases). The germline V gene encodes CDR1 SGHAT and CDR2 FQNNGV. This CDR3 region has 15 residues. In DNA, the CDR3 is TGTGCCGGCAGCTCATTAGCGACGAGCACAGATACGCAGTATTTT. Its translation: CAGSSLATSTDTQYF.

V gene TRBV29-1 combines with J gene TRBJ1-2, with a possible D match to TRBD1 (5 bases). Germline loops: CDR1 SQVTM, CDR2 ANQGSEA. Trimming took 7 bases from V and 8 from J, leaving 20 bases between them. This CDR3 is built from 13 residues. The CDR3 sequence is CSAPMGGVKGYTF. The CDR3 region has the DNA TGCAGCGCCCCTATGGGGGGGGTGAAGGGCTACACCTTC.

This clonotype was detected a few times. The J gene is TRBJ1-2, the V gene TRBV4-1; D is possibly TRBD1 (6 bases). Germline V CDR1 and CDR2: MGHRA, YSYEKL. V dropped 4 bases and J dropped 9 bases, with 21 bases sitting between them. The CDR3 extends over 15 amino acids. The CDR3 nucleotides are TGCGCCAGCAGCCTCGGACAGACCCCTTTCGGGAGCTACACCTTC. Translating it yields CASSLGQTPFGSYTF.

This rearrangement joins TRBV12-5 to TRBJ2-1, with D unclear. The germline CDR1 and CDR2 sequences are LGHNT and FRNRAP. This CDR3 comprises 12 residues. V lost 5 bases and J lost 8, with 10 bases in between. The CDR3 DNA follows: TGTGCTAGTGGTAAAAGGGTAGATGAGCAGTTCTTC. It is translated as CASGKRVDEQFF.

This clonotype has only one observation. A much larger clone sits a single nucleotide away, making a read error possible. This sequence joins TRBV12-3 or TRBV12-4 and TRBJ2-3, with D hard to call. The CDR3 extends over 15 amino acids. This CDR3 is CTSSPYSSSTDTQYF. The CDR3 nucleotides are TGTACCAGCAGTCCTTACAGTTCTAGCACAGATACGCAGTATTTT.

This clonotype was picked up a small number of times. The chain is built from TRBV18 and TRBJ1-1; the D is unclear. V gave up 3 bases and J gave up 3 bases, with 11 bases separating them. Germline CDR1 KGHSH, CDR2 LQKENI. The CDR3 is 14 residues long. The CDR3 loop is CASSPLPLDTEAFF. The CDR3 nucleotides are TGTGCCAGCTCACCCCTACCTCTCGACACTGAAGCTTTCTTT.

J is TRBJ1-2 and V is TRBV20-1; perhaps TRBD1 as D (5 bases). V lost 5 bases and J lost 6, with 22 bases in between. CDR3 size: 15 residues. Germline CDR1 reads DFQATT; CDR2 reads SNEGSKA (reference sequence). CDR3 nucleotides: TGCAGTGCTCCCTCAAGGTCCAGGGATTCCGATGGCTACACCTTC. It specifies CSAPSRSRDSDGYTF.

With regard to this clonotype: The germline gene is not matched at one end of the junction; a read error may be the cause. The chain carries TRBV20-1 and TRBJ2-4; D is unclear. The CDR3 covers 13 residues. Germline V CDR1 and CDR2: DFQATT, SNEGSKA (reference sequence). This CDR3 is CSARAGAKNIQYF. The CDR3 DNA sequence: TGCAGTGCGAGAGCAGGAGCGAAAAACATTCAGTACTTC.

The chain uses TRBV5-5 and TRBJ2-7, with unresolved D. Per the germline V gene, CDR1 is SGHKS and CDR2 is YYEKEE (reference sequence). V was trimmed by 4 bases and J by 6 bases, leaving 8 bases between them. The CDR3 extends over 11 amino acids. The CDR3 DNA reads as TGTGCCAGCAGCCTTTGGAGCGAGCAGTACTTC. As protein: CASSLWSEQYF.

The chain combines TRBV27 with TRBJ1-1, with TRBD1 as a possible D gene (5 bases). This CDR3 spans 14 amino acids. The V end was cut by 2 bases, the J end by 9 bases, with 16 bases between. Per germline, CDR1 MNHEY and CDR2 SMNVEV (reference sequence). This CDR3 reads CASSLRGVRSKAFF. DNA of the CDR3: TGTGCCAGCAGTTTACGGGGGGTACGGTCCAAAGCTTTCTTT.

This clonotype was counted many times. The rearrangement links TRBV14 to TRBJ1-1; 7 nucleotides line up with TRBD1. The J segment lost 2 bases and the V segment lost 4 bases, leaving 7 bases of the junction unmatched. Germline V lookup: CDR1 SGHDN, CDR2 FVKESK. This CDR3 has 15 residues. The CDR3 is CASSRLTGSNTEAFF. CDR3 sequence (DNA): TGTGCCAGCAGCCGACTGACAGGGTCTAACACTGAAGCTTTCTTT.

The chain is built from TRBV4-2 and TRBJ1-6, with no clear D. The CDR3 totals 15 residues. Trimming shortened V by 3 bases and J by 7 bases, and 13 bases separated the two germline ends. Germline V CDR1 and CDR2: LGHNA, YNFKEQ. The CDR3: CASSQPRRQNSPLHF. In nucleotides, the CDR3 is TGTGCCAGCAGCCAGCCACGGAGGCAAAATTCACCCCTCCACTTT.

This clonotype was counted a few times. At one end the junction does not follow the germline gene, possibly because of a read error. Written as DNA, the CDR3 is TGTGCCAGCAGTGGGGGGGGCGAAACAGATGCGCAGTATTTT. It yields the protein CASSGGGETDAQYF. The chain joins TRBV6-6 to TRBJ2-3; the D gene is possibly TRBD2 (7 bases). Germline-derived CDR1 and CDR2 are MNHNY and SVGAGI (reference sequence). The CDR3 has 14 amino acids.

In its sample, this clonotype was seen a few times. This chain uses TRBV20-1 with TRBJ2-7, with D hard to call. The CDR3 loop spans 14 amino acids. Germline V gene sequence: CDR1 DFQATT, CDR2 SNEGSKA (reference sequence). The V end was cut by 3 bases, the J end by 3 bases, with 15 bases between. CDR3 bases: TGCAGTGCTAGGGTGCGACTTTTCGGCTACGAGCAGTACTTC. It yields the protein CSARVRLFGYEQYF.

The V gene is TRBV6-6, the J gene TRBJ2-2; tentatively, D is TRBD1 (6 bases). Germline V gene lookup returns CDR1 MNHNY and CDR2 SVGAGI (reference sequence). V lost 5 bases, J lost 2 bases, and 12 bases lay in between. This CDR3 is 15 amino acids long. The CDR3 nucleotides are TGTGCCAGCAGTAGGGACACCCCAAACACCGGGGAGCTGTTTTTT. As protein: CASSRDTPNTGELFF.

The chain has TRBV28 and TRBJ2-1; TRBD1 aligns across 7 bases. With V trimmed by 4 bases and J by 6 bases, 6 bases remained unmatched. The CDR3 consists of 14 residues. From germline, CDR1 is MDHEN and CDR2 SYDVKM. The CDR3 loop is CASSSGRGFNEQFF. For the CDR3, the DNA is TGTGCCAGCAGTTCCGGCAGGGGGTTCAATGAGCAGTTCTTC.

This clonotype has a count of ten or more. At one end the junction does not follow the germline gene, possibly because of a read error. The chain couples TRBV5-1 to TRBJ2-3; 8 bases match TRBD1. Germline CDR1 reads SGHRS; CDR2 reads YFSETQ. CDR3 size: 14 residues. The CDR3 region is CASSLDRAVDTQYF. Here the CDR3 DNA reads TGTGCCAGCAGCTTGGACAGGGCGGTAGATACGCAGTATTTT.

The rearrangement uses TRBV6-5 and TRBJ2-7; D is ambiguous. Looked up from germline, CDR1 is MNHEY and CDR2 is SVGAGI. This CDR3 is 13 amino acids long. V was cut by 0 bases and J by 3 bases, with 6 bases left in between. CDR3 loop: CASSYSNRYEQYF. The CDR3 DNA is TGTGCCAGCAGTTACTCGAATCGCTACGAGCAGTACTTC.

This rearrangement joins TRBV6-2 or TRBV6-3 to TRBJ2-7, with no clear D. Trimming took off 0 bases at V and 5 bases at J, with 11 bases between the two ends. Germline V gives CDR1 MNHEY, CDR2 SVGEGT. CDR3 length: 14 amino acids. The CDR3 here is CASSYSRLADEQYF. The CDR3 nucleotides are TGTGCCAGCAGTTACTCGAGGCTGGCTGACGAGCAGTACTTC.

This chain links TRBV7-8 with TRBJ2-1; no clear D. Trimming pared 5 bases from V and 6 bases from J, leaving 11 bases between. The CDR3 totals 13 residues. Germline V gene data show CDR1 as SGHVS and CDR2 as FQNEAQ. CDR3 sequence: CASSTSGRNEQFF. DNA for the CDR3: TGTGCCAGCAGCACCTCGGGCCGCAATGAGCAGTTCTTC.

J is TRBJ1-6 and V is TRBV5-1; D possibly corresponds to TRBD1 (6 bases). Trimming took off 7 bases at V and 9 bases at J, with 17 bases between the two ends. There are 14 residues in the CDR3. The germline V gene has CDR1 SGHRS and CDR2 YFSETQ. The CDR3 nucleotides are TGCGCCAGCGGTCCGGGGGCCGGGATTTCACCCCTCCACTTT. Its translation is CASGPGAGISPLHF. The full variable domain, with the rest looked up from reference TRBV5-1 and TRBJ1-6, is KAGVTQTPRYLIKTRGQQVTLSCSPISGHRSVSWYQQTPGQGLQFLFEYFSETQRNKGNFPGRFSGRQFSNSRSEMNVSTLELGDSALYLCASGPGAGISPLHFGNGTRLTVT.

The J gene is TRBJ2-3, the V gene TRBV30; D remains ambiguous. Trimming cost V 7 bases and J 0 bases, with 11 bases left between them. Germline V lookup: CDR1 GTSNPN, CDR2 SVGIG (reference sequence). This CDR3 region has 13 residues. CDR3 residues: CASDFSSTDTQYF. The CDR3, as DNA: TGTGCCTCCGACTTCTCCAGCACAGATACGCAGTATTTT.

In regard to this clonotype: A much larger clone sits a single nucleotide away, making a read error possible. CDR3 loop: CSASAGSSYNEQYF. Written as DNA, the CDR3 is TGCAGTGCTAGTGCGGGGAGCTCCTACAATGAGCAGTACTTC. The chain joins TRBV20-1 to TRBJ2-1; D is possibly TRBD2 (6 bases). The J call may be faulty, since TRBJ2-7 better matches the DNA end. The CDR3 totals 14 residues. From germline, CDR1 is DFQATT and CDR2 SNEGSKA (reference sequence).

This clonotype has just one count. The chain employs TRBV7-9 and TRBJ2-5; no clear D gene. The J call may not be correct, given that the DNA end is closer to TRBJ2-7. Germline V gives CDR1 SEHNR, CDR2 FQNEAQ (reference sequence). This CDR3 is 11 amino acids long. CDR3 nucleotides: TGTGCCAGCGTAAGGGCCTCCGAGCAGTACTTC. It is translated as CASVRASEQYF.

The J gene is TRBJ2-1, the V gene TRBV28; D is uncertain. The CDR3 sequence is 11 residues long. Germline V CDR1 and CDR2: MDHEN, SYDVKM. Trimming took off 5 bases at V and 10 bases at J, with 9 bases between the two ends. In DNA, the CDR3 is TGTGCCAGCAGTGGCTACACAGAGCAGTTCTTC. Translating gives CASSGYTEQFF.

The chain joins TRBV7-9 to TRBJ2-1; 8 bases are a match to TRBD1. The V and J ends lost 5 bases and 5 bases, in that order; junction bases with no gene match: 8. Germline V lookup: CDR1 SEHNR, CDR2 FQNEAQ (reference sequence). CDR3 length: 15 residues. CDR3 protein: CASSSRTGINNEQFF. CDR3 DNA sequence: TGTGCCAGCAGCAGCAGGACAGGGATTAACAATGAGCAGTTCTTC.

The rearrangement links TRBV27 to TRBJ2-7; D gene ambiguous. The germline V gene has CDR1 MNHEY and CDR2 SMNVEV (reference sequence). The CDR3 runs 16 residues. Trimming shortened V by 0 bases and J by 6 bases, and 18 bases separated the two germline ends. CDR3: CASSLSLGIPGLEQYF. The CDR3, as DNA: TGTGCCAGCAGTTTATCTCTAGGGATCCCCGGGCTCGAGCAGTACTTC.

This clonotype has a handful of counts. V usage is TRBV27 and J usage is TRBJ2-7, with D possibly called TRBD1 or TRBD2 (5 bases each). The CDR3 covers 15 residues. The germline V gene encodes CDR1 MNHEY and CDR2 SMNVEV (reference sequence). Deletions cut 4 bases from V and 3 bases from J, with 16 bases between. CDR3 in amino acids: CASSSLLVRGYEQYF. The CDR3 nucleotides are TGTGCCAGCAGTTCCTTACTAGTAAGGGGCTACGAGCAGTACTTC.

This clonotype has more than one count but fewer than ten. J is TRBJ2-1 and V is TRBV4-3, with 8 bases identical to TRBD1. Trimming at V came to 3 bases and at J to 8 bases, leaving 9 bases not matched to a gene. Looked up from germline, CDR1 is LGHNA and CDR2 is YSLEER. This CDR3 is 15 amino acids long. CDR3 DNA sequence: TGCGCCAGCAGCCAGACAGGGGCCGTGGGGGATGAGCAGTTCTTC. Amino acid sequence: CASSQTGAVGDEQFF.

The CDR3 here is CASRESGTGNTEAFF. Here the CDR3 DNA reads TGCGCCAGCAGGGAGAGCGGGACAGGCAACACTGAAGCTTTCTTT. The chain joins TRBV4-1 to TRBJ1-1; 8 positions match TRBD1. In germline, CDR1 is MGHRA, CDR2 YSYEKL. V shed 6 bases and J 2 bases; nucleotides not matched to a gene: 8. There are 15 residues in the CDR3.

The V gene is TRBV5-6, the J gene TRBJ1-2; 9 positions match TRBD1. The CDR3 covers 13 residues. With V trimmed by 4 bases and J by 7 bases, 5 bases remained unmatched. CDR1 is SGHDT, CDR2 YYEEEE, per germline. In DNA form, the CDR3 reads TGTGCCAGCAGCACACAGGGGGCATCTGGCTACACCTTC. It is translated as CASSTQGASGYTF.